This T cell receptor beta chain was profiled in a study of blood T cell repertoires in COVID-19. Sequenced by immunoSEQ multiplex PCR; TCRdb stores in-frame clones only, minus some. The sample lists 180,000 or so clones, about nine tenths seen once, with around 1.6% in the top ten. The sequence came from a young man with active or convalescent COVID-19. The sample consisted of peripheral blood.

CDR3: CASSPTTSSSYNEQFF. The CDR3 DNA sequence: TGTGCCAGCAGCCCCACTACATCTAGCTCCTACAATGAGCAGTTCTTC. The rearrangement uses TRBV7-6 and TRBJ2-1; D call uncertain. The CDR3 length is 16 residues. CDR1 and CDR2 (germline): SGHVS, FNYEAQ. V dropped 5 bases and J dropped 0 bases, with 14 bases sitting between them.